This T cell receptor beta chain appears in the sequencing data of a study of T cell repertoires in cytomegalovirus infection. Overall study context: Public TCR beta signatures indicated both CMV infection and matching HLA type.

Each CDR3 protein is one row after TCRdb ran MiXCR on the reads. The sample lists some 680,000 distinct CDR3 sequences; 35% were seen once. The CDR3 covers 14 residues. The germline CDR1 and CDR2 sequences are KGHDR and SFDVKD. Between the trimmed V and J ends, which lost 2 bases and 3 bases, there was a span of 8 bases. The source is a human donor in good health (CMV status not recorded). Some clones in this sample may be carry-over from other donors' samples. This rearrangement joins TRBV24-1 to TRBJ2-3; D unclear. Sequencing was carried out using PBMCs. The CDR3 bases are TGTGCCACCAGTGATTACTACGGGACAGATACGCAGTATTTT. Its translation is CATSDYYGTDTQYF.